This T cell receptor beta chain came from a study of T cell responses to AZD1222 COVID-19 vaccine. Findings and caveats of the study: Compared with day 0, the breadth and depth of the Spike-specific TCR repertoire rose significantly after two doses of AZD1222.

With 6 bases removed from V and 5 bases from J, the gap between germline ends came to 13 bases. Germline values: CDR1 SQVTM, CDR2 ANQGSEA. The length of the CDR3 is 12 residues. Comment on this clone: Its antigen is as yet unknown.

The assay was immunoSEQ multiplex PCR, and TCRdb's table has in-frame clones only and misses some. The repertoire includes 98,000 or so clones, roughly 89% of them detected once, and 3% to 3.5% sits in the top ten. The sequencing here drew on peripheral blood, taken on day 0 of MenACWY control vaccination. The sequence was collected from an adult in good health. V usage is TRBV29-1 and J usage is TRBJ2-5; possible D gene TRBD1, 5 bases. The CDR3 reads CSVTGIQETQYF. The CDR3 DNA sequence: TGCAGCGTAACAGGTATTCAGGAGACCCAGTACTTC.